The clone carrying this TCR beta chain was counted a few times. The antigen is not known. TCRdb reanalysed the 5' RACE reads using MiXCR and keeps one entry per CDR3 protein. The sample holds roughly 130,000 distinct CDR3 sequences, more than 15% seen once. This sample is part of a study of T-cell memory formation after mild COVID-19. Overall study results and limits: Memory cells collected pre-infection included some clones that later responded, suggesting cross-reactive memory joined.

Trimming at V came to 3 bases and at J to 0 bases, leaving 10 bases not matched to a gene. From germline, CDR1 is SGHDT and CDR2 YYEEEE. This CDR3 has 18 amino acids. This TCR came from a young man who had mild COVID-19 (a few samples of this study predate the infection). Cell type and time point are not known. The J gene is TRBJ2-4, the V gene TRBV5-6; 9 bases are shared with TRBD1. Sequencing was done on a sample of PBMCs or a T cell subset sorted from them (not recorded which). CDR3 amino acids: CASSYLGTGPTAKNIQYF. The CDR3 DNA follows: TGTGCCAGCAGCTATTTGGGGACAGGGCCGACAGCCAAAAACATTCAGTACTTC.